One and the same sample provided the 30 T cell receptor beta chains below, sequenced in a study of blood T cell repertoires in COVID-19 (TCRdb year 2020). To prepare the library, the immunoSEQ multiplex PCR assay was applied. This is the immuneACCESS table as TCRdb keeps it, with only in-frame sequences that have V and J called. A part of the clones is gone; compared with another copy, unresolved V genes explain less than half, and the rest is unexplained. Across this sample there are some 130,000 clones, with 90% seen only once. The top ten constitute about 4.6% of the sample. The specimen sequenced was peripheral blood. The receptors were gathered from a man aged 55 to 69 with COVID-19, enrolled during active disease.

The rearrangement uses TRBV5-1 and TRBJ1-1; D gene unclear. The CDR3 length is 16 residues. Trimming removed 1 base from V and 0 bases from J, with 13 bases in between. Germline CDR1 reads SGHRS; CDR2 reads YFSETQ. Here the CDR3 reads CASSLMAGGMNTEAFF. The CDR3 DNA reads TGCGCCAGCAGCTTGATGGCCGGAGGAATGAACACTGAAGCTTTCTTT. Full variable domain (remainder filled in from reference TRBV5-1 and TRBJ1-1): KAGVTQTPRYLIKTRGQQVTLSCSPISGHRSVSWYQQTPGQGLQFLFEYFSETQRNKGNFPGRFSGRQFSNSRSEMNVSTLELGDSALYLCASSLMAGGMNTEAFFGQGTRLTVV.

Details on this clone: Other nucleotide sequences from this sample produce the same CDR3. V usage is TRBV6-6 and J usage is TRBJ1-1; D unresolved. Germline CDR1 is MNHNY and CDR2 is SVGAGI (reference sequence). Deletions cut 0 bases from V and 6 bases from J, with 14 bases between. The CDR3 has 15 residues. The CDR3 DNA reads TGTGCCAGCAGTTACTCGGTCGGGTCTCACGCTGAAGCTTTCTTT. Its protein product is CASSYSVGSHAEAFF.

The chain uses TRBV9 and TRBJ2-6, with 9 positions matching TRBD1. Losses at the gene ends were 4 bases for V and 0 bases for J; bases not matched to a gene: 11. The V gene's germline CDR1 is SGDLS and CDR2 YYNGEE. CDR3 length equals 19 residues. CDR3 bases: TGTGCCAGCAGCATTCACAGGGGGCAGGAGAGCTCTGGGGCCAACGTCCTGACTTTC. Its translation: CASSIHRGQESSGANVLTF.

The chain couples TRBV18 to TRBJ2-3; D might be TRBD2 (6 bases). Germline V gene sequence: CDR1 KGHSH, CDR2 LQKENI. The CDR3 totals 16 residues. Trimming cost V 3 bases and J 2 bases, with 15 bases left between them. In DNA form, the CDR3 reads TGTGCCAGCTCACCTCTCGGGACTTCCACCACAGATACGCAGTATTTT. Its translation is CASSPLGTSTTDTQYF.

The chain's CDR3 is CASSLVSGTDTQYF. Written as DNA, the CDR3 is TGTGCCAGCAGCTTAGTGTCCGGGACAGATACGCAGTATTTT. The rearrangement links TRBV13 to TRBJ2-3; D is ambiguous. Trimming left V 1 base short and J 3 bases short, with 8 bases between. The germline V gene has CDR1 PRHDT and CDR2 FYEKMQ (reference sequence). This CDR3 is built from 14 residues.

CDR3 in DNA: TGTGCCAGCAGTGACAGTCCTTTCTCTGGAAACACCATATATTTT. Its translation is CASSDSPFSGNTIYF. The rearrangement joins TRBV6-1 to TRBJ1-3; D is unresolved. Germline V CDR1 and CDR2: MNHNS, SASEGT. CDR3 length: 15 amino acids. V lost 3 bases and J 0 bases, leaving 9 bases between the germline ends.

The CDR3 spells CASSPRGSSSYSNQPQHF. CDR3 coding DNA: TGTGCCAGCAGTCCCCGGGGAAGCAGTAGCTATAGCAATCAGCCCCAGCATTTT. This chain uses TRBV28 with TRBJ1-5, with no clear D. Deletions cut 5 bases from V and 0 bases from J, with 20 bases between. Germline V gives CDR1 MDHEN, CDR2 SYDVKM. The CDR3 is 18 amino acids.

The chain joins TRBV7-2 to TRBJ1-2, with 10 bases aligning to TRBD1. The CDR3 is 13 residues long. J gave up 8 bases and V 5 bases, and 5 bases lay outside the gene matches. Germline V gene data show CDR1 as SGHTA and CDR2 as FQGNSA. The CDR3 spells CASSPDRGGGYTF. The CDR3 DNA sequence: TGTGCCAGCAGCCCGGACAGGGGGGGCGGCTACACCTTC.

This clone was found once. The CDR3 DNA reads as TGTGCCAGCAGTTACTGGAGTACCGGGGCCAACGTCCTGACTTTC. Protein: CASSYWSTGANVLTF. V and J are TRBV6-5 and TRBJ2-6, with no clear D. V was cut by 1 base and J by 4 bases, with 8 bases left in between. The CDR3 length is 15 residues. The germline gives CDR1 MNHEY, CDR2 SVGAGI.

This chain links TRBV28 with TRBJ2-7, with no clear D. Between the trimmed V and J ends, which lost 3 bases and 3 bases, there was a span of 24 bases. The CDR3 contains 18 residues. Germline CDR1 and CDR2: MDHEN and SYDVKM. The CDR3 is CASSFRIITQVRIYEQYF. CDR3 in DNA: TGTGCCAGCAGTTTCAGGATAATTACCCAGGTACGGATCTACGAGCAGTACTTC.

The gene calls are TRBV27 and TRBJ2-7; TRBD2 aligns across 9 bases. V lost 2 bases, J lost 4 bases, and 9 bases stayed unmatched. Germline-derived CDR1 and CDR2 are MNHEY and SMNVEV (reference sequence). The CDR3 covers 16 residues. This chain's CDR3 is CASSLVRTLAGYEQYF. The CDR3 DNA reads TGTGCCAGCAGTTTAGTCCGGACTCTAGCGGGATACGAGCAGTACTTC.

The rearrangement joins TRBV6-5 to TRBJ2-3, with TRBD2 as a possible D gene (6 bases). Trimming took off 7 bases at V and 1 base at J, with 12 bases between the two ends. Germline V lookup: CDR1 MNHEY, CDR2 SVGAGI. The CDR3 runs to 14 residues. Written as DNA, the CDR3 is TGTGCCAGCAATCGGGGAGGAGGCACAGATACGCAGTATTTT. Protein product: CASNRGGGTDTQYF.

The gene calls are TRBV5-8 and TRBJ2-7; the D gene is possibly TRBD2 (7 bases). CDR3 length: 13 amino acids. The germline V gene encodes CDR1 SGHTS and CDR2 YDEGEE. Trimming stripped 4 bases from V and 6 bases from J, with 14 bases between. CDR3 sequence reads: CASSTWGGSEQYF. The CDR3 nucleotides read TGTGCCAGCAGCACCTGGGGGGGCTCCGAGCAGTACTTC.

This sequence joins TRBV19 and TRBJ2-3, with TRBD1 identical over 7 bases. The CDR3 has 17 residues. The ends lost 3 bases at V and 2 bases at J; junction bases unmatched: 11. CDR1 and CDR2 from the germline V gene are LNHDA and SQIVND (reference sequence). CDR3 residues: CASSMKLYGQVTDTQYF. The CDR3 bases are TGTGCCAGTAGTATGAAACTATACGGACAGGTCACAGATACGCAGTATTTT.

The chain uses TRBV7-2 and TRBJ1-3, with a weak D call TRBD1 (5 bases). V shed 3 bases and J shed 0 bases, with 12 bases lying between them. The germline gives CDR1 SGHTA, CDR2 FQGNSA. The CDR3 is made up of 16 amino acids. The DNA of the CDR3 is TGTGCCAGCAGCTTCAACCCGGGGGTCTCTGGAAACACCATATATTTT. Amino acid sequence: CASSFNPGVSGNTIYF.

The chain has TRBV7-3 and TRBJ2-2; weak D call: TRBD1 (5 bases). Deletions cut 5 bases from V and 2 bases from J, with 12 bases between. CDR1 is SGHTA, CDR2 FQGTGA, per germline. This CDR3 spans 15 amino acids. Written as DNA, the CDR3 is TGTGCCAGCAGCCACACGACAGAAAACACCGGGGAGCTGTTTTTT. As protein: CASSHTTENTGELFF.

The J gene is TRBJ1-1, the V gene TRBV7-9, with a tentative D call TRBD1 (6 bases). CDR1 SEHNR and CDR2 FQNEAQ come from the germline V gene (reference sequence). The CDR3 runs to 15 residues. The ends were cut back, 4 bases at V and 0 bases at J, with 12 bases in the middle. DNA for the CDR3: TGTGCCAGCAGCTCGGACAGACTTTTGAACACTGAAGCTTTCTTT. This translates into CASSSDRLLNTEAFF.

The count of this clone is one. The rearrangement uses TRBV2 and TRBJ2-4, with D perhaps matching TRBD1 (5 bases). Germline CDR1 and CDR2: SNHLY and FYNNEI. This CDR3 contains 14 residues. The germline V and J ends were trimmed by 4 bases and 6 bases, with 13 bases remaining between them. In nucleotides, the CDR3 is TGTGCCAGCAGTGGAGGCAGGGATGGAAACATTCAGTACTTC. It specifies CASSGGRDGNIQYF.

J is TRBJ2-7 and V is TRBV10-3; 15 bases fit TRBD2. Germline V gene lookup returns CDR1 ENHRY and CDR2 SYGVKD. V was clipped by 8 bases and J by 3 bases; unmatched bases: 5. The CDR3 runs 15 residues. CDR3 protein: CAILGTSGGSYEQYF. CDR3 nucleotides: TGTGCCATCCTAGGGACTAGCGGGGGGAGCTACGAGCAGTACTTC.

V usage is TRBV3-1 (or the pseudogene TRBV3-2) and J usage is TRBJ2-7; D unresolved. The germline V and J ends were trimmed by 0 bases and 9 bases, with 9 bases remaining between them. The CDR3 spans 12 residues. Germline CDR1 is LGHDT and CDR2 is YNNKEL (reference sequence). This CDR3 is CASSQEWATQYF. CDR3 DNA sequence: TGTGCCAGCAGCCAAGAGTGGGCGACGCAGTACTTC.

The chain combines TRBV5-1 with TRBJ2-1; D is perhaps TRBD2 (5 bases). V was shortened by 4 bases and J by 0 bases, with 14 bases between the two germline ends. From germline, CDR1 is SGHRS and CDR2 YFSETQ. This CDR3 has 16 residues. The CDR3 loop reads CASSLALGSSYNEQFF. The CDR3 bases are TGCGCCAGCAGCCTCGCGCTGGGGAGCTCCTACAATGAGCAGTTCTTC.

The sample holds a few counts of this clone. The chain recombines TRBV11-3 with TRBJ2-7, with 7 bases identical to TRBD2. CDR1 and CDR2 from the germline V gene are SGHNT and YENEEA. The CDR3 has 15 residues. The V and J ends lost 5 bases and 0 bases, in that order; junction bases with no gene match: 7. This CDR3 reads CASSIPGLSSYEQYF. The CDR3 region has the DNA TGTGCCAGCAGCATTCCGGGACTATCCTCCTACGAGCAGTACTTC.

J is TRBJ1-2 and V is TRBV2, with D possibly matching TRBD1 (5 bases). CDR3 size: 13 residues. Trimming stripped 6 bases from V and 4 bases from J, with 12 bases between. The germline CDR1 and CDR2 sequences are SNHLY and FYNNEI. CDR3 amino acids: CASRGGQVYGYTF. The DNA of the CDR3 is TGTGCCAGCAGGGGGGGTCAGGTCTATGGCTACACCTTC.

The rearrangement uses TRBV3-1 (or the pseudogene TRBV3-2) and TRBJ1-2; D perhaps matches TRBD1 (5 bases). CDR3 size: 13 residues. Germline V CDR1 and CDR2: LGHDT, YNNKEL (reference sequence). V lost 4 bases to trimming and J lost 8 bases, with 14 bases between them. CDR3 in amino acids: CASSRLRTRGYTF. In nucleotides, the CDR3 is TGTGCCAGCAGCCGACTTAGGACAAGAGGCTACACCTTC.

The rearrangement joins TRBV5-1 to TRBJ1-6, with D unclear. Germline CDR1 reads SGHRS; CDR2 reads YFSETQ. The CDR3 sequence is 14 residues long. V was cut by 0 bases and J by 5 bases, with 6 bases left in between. Written as DNA, the CDR3 is TGCGCCAGCAGCTTGGTGGAGGATAATTCACCCCTCCACTTT. This translates into CASSLVEDNSPLHF.

This chain links TRBV9 with TRBJ1-2, with D possibly TRBD1 on 6 matching bases. Germline V gene data show CDR1 as SGDLS and CDR2 as YYNGEE. Trimming took off 4 bases at V and 4 bases at J, with 11 bases between the two ends. The CDR3 consists of 13 residues. The CDR3 sequence is CASSIEQGYGYTF. CDR3 nucleotide sequence: TGTGCCAGCAGCATAGAACAGGGCTATGGCTACACCTTC.

The count of this clone is one. The chain couples TRBV10-1 to TRBJ1-2; D gene uncertain. The V and J ends lost 6 bases and 1 base respectively, with 15 bases between them. This CDR3 has 15 residues. Germline V gene data show CDR1 as WNHNN and CDR2 as SYGVQD (reference sequence). CDR3: CASSERQDNNYGYTF. For the CDR3, the DNA is TGCGCCAGCAGCGAGAGACAAGATAATAACTATGGCTACACCTTC.

The chain is built from TRBV3-1 (or the pseudogene TRBV3-2) and TRBJ1-2; the match to TRBD1 covers 8 bases. Germline V gene lookup returns CDR1 LGHDT and CDR2 YNNKEL (reference sequence). The CDR3 runs to 15 residues. V lost 2 bases to trimming and J lost 1 base; unmatched junction nucleotides: 3. The chain's CDR3 is CASSQPGTGNYGYTF. As DNA, the CDR3 is TGTGCCAGCAGCCAACCCGGGACAGGTAACTATGGCTACACCTTC.

The V call is TRBV9, the J call TRBJ1-6; 12 positions agree with TRBD1. Germline CDR1 is SGDLS and CDR2 is YYNGEE. V was pared by 0 bases and J by 10 bases, with 11 bases of the junction left unmatched. The CDR3 has 18 amino acids. CDR3 nucleotides: TGTGCCAGCAGCGTAGCTACGGGGGGACAGGGGGCAAACTCACCCCTCCACTTT. It specifies CASSVATGGQGANSPLHF.

The chain employs TRBV4-3 and TRBJ1-1; perhaps TRBD1 as D (5 bases). This CDR3 has 14 amino acids. The V gene lost 4 bases and the J gene lost 4 bases, with 13 bases spanning the gap. Per the germline V gene, CDR1 is LGHNA and CDR2 is YSLEER. The CDR3 region has the DNA TGCGCCAGCAGCCCGATGGGGGGGGGCACTGAAGCTTTCTTT. Amino acids: CASSPMGGGTEAFF.